This T cell receptor (beta chain) comes out of a study of blood T cell repertoires in COVID-19. Whole-study context: Whether acute or convalescent, the COVID-19 samples came from the United States, Italy and Spain. Sample material is recorded as cDNA or gDNA derived from T cells, B-cell-depleted T cells, or PBMCs.

How the authors handled the data: Counts of nucleated cells, estimated from reference gene primer amplification, were obtained. Clones were sequenced by immunoSEQ multiplex PCR, and TCRdb holds only the in-frame ones, with some missing. The V and J calls and the clone size are those of that table, but D and trimming were determined from the DNA. The sample lists roughly 250,000 clones; more than 70% were seen once. Trimming took 2 bases from V and 8 from J; bases not matched to a gene: 5. Germline loops: CDR1 SQVTM, CDR2 ANQGSEA. The CDR3 extends over 13 amino acids. The V gene is TRBV29-1, the J gene TRBJ1-2; 10 positions agree with TRBD1. This receptor was taken from a woman aged 40 to 50 who had recovered from COVID-19. Sequenced input: peripheral blood. CDR3 region: CSVEQPGQGGYTF. The DNA of the CDR3 is TGCAGCGTTGAACAGCCGGGACAGGGGGGCTACACCTTC.